These 18 T cell receptor beta chains originate from one sample sequenced in a study of T cell changes during pregnancy in multiple sclerosis. The data were produced by immunoSEQ multiplex PCR, yet TCRdb's version contains in-frame clones alone and is incomplete. The sample lists approximately 60,000 clones; 80% to 95% were seen once. Sample: CD8+ T cells from peripheral blood mononuclear cells, taken in the second trimester of pregnancy. The receptors derive from a female donor with multiple sclerosis, enrolled in a pregnancy study.

CDR3 amino acids: CASSLSLSEQFF. CDR3 bases: TGTGCCAGCAGCTTAAGTCTCAGTGAGCAGTTCTTC. V usage is TRBV7-6 and J usage is TRBJ2-1; D uncertain. Germline CDR1 SGHVS, CDR2 FNYEAQ. CDR3 size: 12 residues. V was pared by 2 bases and J by 9 bases, with 8 bases between.

V is TRBV25-1 and J is TRBJ2-1, with D hard to call. CDR3 length equals 10 residues. CDR1 and CDR2 (germline): MGHDK, SYGVNS. Trimming pared 8 bases from V and 6 bases from J, leaving 5 bases between. The CDR3 loop reads CASFLNEQFF. CDR3 in DNA: TGTGCCAGCTTTCTCAATGAGCAGTTCTTC.

This rearrangement joins TRBV6-5 to TRBJ1-2; possible D gene TRBD1, 5 bases. Trimming cost V 0 bases and J 4 bases, with 9 bases left between them. This CDR3 region has 14 residues. Germline CDR1 is MNHEY and CDR2 is SVGAGI. CDR3 residues: CASSYSTEGYGYTF. The CDR3 nucleotides are TGTGCCAGCAGTTACTCGACAGAAGGCTATGGCTACACCTTC.

The chain recombines TRBV4-1 with TRBJ2-7, with 11 positions matching TRBD2. This CDR3 comprises 16 residues. After removal of 0 bases from V and 2 bases from J, the junction contained 3 bases not matched to a gene. The germline V gene has CDR1 MGHRA and CDR2 YSYEKL. The chain's CDR3 is CASSQDLAGGTYEQYF. DNA for the CDR3: TGCGCCAGCAGCCAAGATCTAGCGGGAGGTACCTACGAGCAGTACTTC.

This clone has just a few counts. The genes are TRBV2 and TRBJ2-7, with 9 bases fitting TRBD2. Trimming took 4 bases from V and 0 from J; bases not matched to a gene: 4. Germline V gene data show CDR1 as SNHLY and CDR2 as FYNNEI. The CDR3 runs 15 residues. CDR3 sequence: CASSGLAGVSYEQYF. DNA of the CDR3: TGTGCCAGCAGTGGGTTAGCGGGAGTCTCCTACGAGCAGTACTTC.

CDR3 sequence: CASRLQVGPEAFF. The CDR3, as DNA: TGTGCCAGCAGACTACAGGTAGGGCCTGAAGCTTTCTTT. The chain links TRBV11-2 to TRBJ1-1; D might be TRBD1 (5 bases). Germline values: CDR1 SGHAT, CDR2 FQNNGV. Between the trimmed V and J ends, which lost 6 bases and 6 bases, there was a span of 14 bases. The CDR3 loop spans 13 amino acids. The variable domain in full, with the rest retrieved from reference TRBV11-2 and TRBJ1-1, is EAGVAQSPRYKIIEKRQSVAFWCNPISGHATLYWYQQILGQGPKLLIQFQNNGVVDDSQLPKDRFSAERLKGVDSTLKIQPAKLEDSAVYLCASRLQVGPEAFFGQGTRLTVV.

CDR3 coding DNA: TGTGCCAGCAGTGGGGGACTAGCGGGGGCCTACAATGAGCAGTTCTTC. Protein sequence: CASSGGLAGAYNEQFF. The chain is built from TRBV27 and TRBJ2-1, with 14 bases matching TRBD2. Per germline, CDR1 MNHEY and CDR2 SMNVEV (reference sequence). The CDR3 runs 16 residues. With 5 bases clipped from V and 2 bases from J, the junction kept 2 bases outside the gene matches.

The chain carries TRBV5-4 and TRBJ2-1; 14 nucleotides line up with TRBD2. V was pared by 6 bases and J by 4 bases, with 6 bases of the junction left unmatched. CDR1 SGHNT and CDR2 YYREEE come from the germline V gene (reference sequence). The CDR3 runs 16 residues. The CDR3 loop reads CASNFGLAGGYNEQFF. DNA for the CDR3: TGTGCCAGCAACTTTGGACTAGCGGGAGGTTACAATGAGCAGTTCTTC.

CDR3 loop: CAWSVVPGQGADEQFF. The CDR3 DNA reads as TGTGCCTGGAGTGTAGTACCGGGACAGGGGGCAGATGAGCAGTTCTTC. The J gene is TRBJ2-1, the V gene TRBV30; 12 bases agree with TRBD1. Germline values: CDR1 GTSNPN, CDR2 SVGIG (reference sequence). The V and J ends lost 0 bases and 8 bases, in that order; junction bases with no gene match: 8. The length of the CDR3 is 16 residues.

The rearrangement uses TRBV4-2 and TRBJ2-7; TRBD1 agrees at 8 bases. Per germline, CDR1 LGHNA and CDR2 YNFKEQ. The V gene end was trimmed by 1 base and the J gene end by 0 bases; junction bases not matched to a gene: 5. The length of the CDR3 is 16 residues. CDR3 protein: CASSQVEGTGSYEQYF. DNA of the CDR3: TGTGCCAGCAGCCAAGTTGAGGGGACAGGCTCCTACGAGCAGTACTTC.

The rearrangement uses TRBV11-2 and TRBJ2-5, with 8 bases that match TRBD2. V was clipped by 5 bases and J by 1 base; unmatched bases: 3. The germline V gene encodes CDR1 SGHAT and CDR2 FQNNGV. The CDR3 totals 14 residues. CDR3 sequence reads: CASSGGTSQETQYF. Here the CDR3 DNA reads TGTGCCAGCAGCGGAGGGACTAGCCAAGAGACCCAGTACTTC.

The rearrangement uses TRBV7-9 and TRBJ2-3, with 10 positions matching TRBD2. Unmatched junction bases numbered 11, after V lost 4 bases and J lost 4 bases. The CDR3 contains 17 residues. Germline V gene data show CDR1 as SEHNR and CDR2 as FQNEAQ (reference sequence). CDR3 protein: CASSSPLAGVVPDTQYF. The CDR3 DNA reads as TGTGCCAGCAGCTCCCCTCTAGCGGGGGTTGTCCCAGATACGCAGTATTTT.

This rearrangement joins TRBV5-8 to TRBJ1-5, with D unclear. Looked up from germline, CDR1 is SGHTS and CDR2 is YDEGEE. With 2 bases removed from V and 15 bases from J, the gap between germline ends came to 12 bases. The CDR3 extends over 11 amino acids. The CDR3 sequence is CASSLLEGRHF. CDR3 nucleotides: TGTGCCAGCAGCTTATTGGAGGGCCGGCATTTT.

The chain is built from TRBV29-1 and TRBJ1-1, with 7 bases lining up with TRBD1. Germline values: CDR1 SQVTM, CDR2 ANQGSEA. Trimming took 7 bases from V and 3 from J; bases not matched to a gene: 8. CDR3 length: 13 amino acids. The CDR3 sequence is CSAADRSHTEAFF. CDR3 in DNA: TGCAGCGCCGCGGACAGGAGCCACACTGAAGCTTTCTTT.

The chain couples TRBV6-1 to TRBJ2-1; 9 positions agree with TRBD1. CDR1 MNHNS and CDR2 SASEGT come from the germline V gene. V lost 3 bases and J lost 3; bases outside the gene matches: 6. The CDR3 sequence is 16 residues long. The CDR3 region is CASSDWGQGVYNEQFF. The CDR3 coding sequence is TGTGCCAGCAGTGACTGGGGACAGGGCGTCTACAATGAGCAGTTCTTC.

The chain combines TRBV10-3 with TRBJ2-3, with TRBD2 identical over 7 bases. CDR1 and CDR2 (germline): ENHRY, SYGVKD. The CDR3 spans 15 residues. Trimming removed 2 bases from V and 5 bases from J; junction bases left unmatched: 7. CDR3 sequence: CAISEGLAVRDTQYF. As DNA, the CDR3 is TGTGCCATCAGTGAGGGGCTAGCGGTACGAGATACGCAGTATTTT.

V gene TRBV5-4 combines with J gene TRBJ2-7; D is possibly TRBD2 (5 bases). The CDR3 sequence is 13 residues long. Germline V gene lookup returns CDR1 SGHNT and CDR2 YYREEE (reference sequence). V lost 7 bases to trimming and J lost 1 base, with 12 bases between them. This CDR3 reads CASGGRDSYEQYF. CDR3 coding DNA: TGTGCCAGCGGAGGACGGGATTCCTACGAGCAGTACTTC. The full variable domain, with the rest looked up from reference TRBV5-4 and TRBJ2-7, is ETGVTQSPTHLIKTRGQQVTLRCSSQSGHNTVSWYQQALGQGPQFIFQYYREEENGRGNFPPRFSGLQFPNYSSELNVNALELDDSALYLCASGGRDSYEQYFGPGTRLTVT.

The chain couples TRBV4-2 to TRBJ2-7; 7 bases are a match to TRBD1. Germline V gives CDR1 LGHNA, CDR2 YNFKEQ. The CDR3 sequence is 16 residues long. V shed 0 bases and J 6 bases; nucleotides not matched to a gene: 11. CDR3 sequence reads: CASSQEGRGYDLEQYF. Written as DNA, the CDR3 is TGTGCCAGCAGCCAAGAGGGCAGGGGGTATGATCTCGAGCAGTACTTC.